Presented here are 23 T cell receptor beta chains from one specimen sequenced in a study of blood T cell repertoires in COVID-19. The method was immunoSEQ multiplex PCR; TCRdb's version includes in-frame clones alone and lacks a portion of them. The sample has under 300,000 clones, around 86% seen once; the top ten hold roughly a sixth. The sequenced material came from PBMCs or T cells enriched from blood (not recorded which). These receptors all come from a man younger than 35 who had recovered from COVID-19.

J is TRBJ2-7 and V is TRBV30; weak D call: TRBD1 (6 bases). The CDR3 is 13 residues long. Germline CDR1 and CDR2: GTSNPN and SVGIG (reference sequence). V was trimmed by 3 bases and J by 2 bases, leaving 11 bases between them. Here the CDR3 DNA reads TGTGCCTGGAGCCGTGGACAGCCCTACGAGCAGTACTTC. It encodes CAWSRGQPYEQYF.

The J gene is TRBJ1-1, the V gene TRBV5-1; D remains ambiguous. This CDR3 has 13 residues. Germline V gives CDR1 SGHRS, CDR2 YFSETQ. V shed 2 bases and J shed 0 bases, with 5 bases lying between them. In DNA, the CDR3 is TGCGCCAGCAGCTTCGAGATGAACACTGAAGCTTTCTTT. Its protein product is CASSFEMNTEAFF.

The rearrangement joins TRBV7-9 to TRBJ2-7; TRBD2 matches at 13 bases. Germline trimming cut 2 bases from V and 5 bases from J; bases unmatched to any gene: 6. CDR3 length: 16 residues. Germline CDR1 reads SEHNR; CDR2 reads FQNEAQ (reference sequence). CDR3 sequence (DNA): TGTGCCAGCAGCTTATCCGGGACTAGCGGGATCAACGAGCAGTACTTC. Encoded protein: CASSLSGTSGINEQYF.

The chain combines TRBV7-8 with TRBJ1-1, with 7 bases fitting TRBD1. CDR1 is SGHVS, CDR2 FQNEAQ, per germline. CDR3 length: 16 amino acids. V shed 5 bases and J 4 bases; nucleotides not matched to a gene: 13. Here the CDR3 reads CASSASTGVESTEAFF. CDR3 sequence (DNA): TGTGCCAGCAGCGCTTCAACAGGGGTAGAGAGCACTGAAGCTTTCTTT.

This clone occurred a few times. The rearrangement joins TRBV10-1 to TRBJ2-1, with TRBD2 matching 7 bases. After removal of 2 bases from V and 1 base from J, the junction contained 2 bases not matched to a gene. The CDR3 contains 15 residues. Germline CDR1 is WNHNN and CDR2 is SYGVQD (reference sequence). CDR3 protein: CASSEEAGSYNEQFF. DNA for the CDR3: TGCGCCAGCAGTGAGGAAGCGGGATCCTACAATGAGCAGTTCTTC.

V usage is TRBV12-5 and J usage is TRBJ1-3; D gene unclear. V lost 0 bases and J lost 8, with 11 bases in between. The germline gives CDR1 LGHNT, CDR2 FRNRAP. There are 14 residues in the CDR3. The CDR3 DNA reads as TGTGCTAGTGGTTTGGTAGGGTCGGAGGACACCATATATTTT. Its protein is CASGLVGSEDTIYF.

The V and J genes are TRBV28 and TRBJ1-5, with D possibly being TRBD1 (6 bases). The CDR3 loop spans 14 amino acids. Trimming took off 6 bases at V and 5 bases at J, with 14 bases between the two ends. Germline CDR1 and CDR2: MDHEN and SYDVKM. CDR3 sequence (DNA): TGTGCCAGCAGCTCTATGGGGGCCCATCAGCCCCAGCATTTT. The encoded protein is CASSSMGAHQPQHF.

This clone turned up a few times. This chain links TRBV25-1 with TRBJ1-6; TRBD1 matches at 7 bases. Germline assignment: CDR1 MGHDK and CDR2 SYGVNS. The CDR3 spans 15 residues. V shed 7 bases, J shed 7 bases, and the junction held 10 bases outside the gene matches. The CDR3 region is CASTLGTEDNSPLHF. The CDR3 DNA reads TGTGCCAGCACTTTAGGGACAGAAGACAATTCACCCCTCCACTTT.

This clone was seen only a few times. The chain has TRBV7-2 and TRBJ2-7; 11 bases match TRBD2. J gave up 5 bases and V 6 bases, and 9 bases lay outside the gene matches. This CDR3 comprises 15 residues. Germline-derived CDR1 and CDR2 are SGHTA and FQGNSA. CDR3 in DNA: TGTGCCAGCAGGTTTCTAGCGGGAGGACTCAACGAGCAGTACTTC. Amino acids: CASRFLAGGLNEQYF.

The rearrangement uses TRBV27 and TRBJ2-7, with TRBD2 identical over 8 bases. The CDR3 is made up of 16 amino acids. J lost 3 bases, V lost 2 bases, and 9 bases had no gene match. Germline CDR1 is MNHEY and CDR2 is SMNVEV (reference sequence). The CDR3: CASSLRAGARFYEQYF. The CDR3 coding sequence is TGTGCCAGCAGTTTAAGAGCGGGAGCTAGATTCTACGAGCAGTACTTC.

V usage is TRBV2 and J usage is TRBJ2-2; D is unclear. Per the germline V gene, CDR1 is SNHLY and CDR2 is FYNNEI. The CDR3 is made up of 14 amino acids. V was trimmed by 4 bases and J by 4 bases, leaving 10 bases between them. CDR3 coding DNA: TGTGCCAGCAGTGGAGAGACGGGCACCGGGGAGCTGTTTTTT. Encoded protein: CASSGETGTGELFF.

The chain has TRBV7-9 and TRBJ2-3; 9 bases are shared with TRBD1. CDR1 and CDR2 (germline): SEHNR, FQNEAQ (reference sequence). There are 18 residues in the CDR3. The trim removed 2 bases at V and 1 base at J, leaving 10 bases unmatched. The CDR3 bases are TGTGCCAGCAGCTTACCTTTGGGACAGGGTCGAGGCACAGATACGCAGTATTTT. Its translation: CASSLPLGQGRGTDTQYF.

The CDR3 loop is CASSPTSGAYEQYF. As DNA, the CDR3 is TGTGCCAGCTCACCAACTAGCGGAGCCTACGAGCAGTACTTC. J is TRBJ2-7 and V is TRBV18, with 8 bases aligning to TRBD2. V dropped 2 bases and J dropped 2; count of bases not matched to a gene: 2. Germline loops: CDR1 KGHSH, CDR2 LQKENI. The CDR3 loop spans 14 amino acids.

Note on this clone: Distinct nucleotide sequences in the sample also encode this CDR3. The V gene is TRBV2, the J gene TRBJ1-2; possibly TRBD1 for D (6 bases). Trimming stripped 6 bases from V and 2 bases from J, with 13 bases between. Germline lookup yields CDR1 SNHLY and CDR2 FYNNEI. The CDR3 is made up of 14 amino acids. CDR3 nucleotide sequence: TGTGCCAGCAGCGAACAGGGTACGAACTATGGCTACACCTTC. As protein: CASSEQGTNYGYTF. Full variable domain (remainder filled in from reference TRBV2 and TRBJ1-2): EPEVTQTPSHQVTQMGQEVILRCVPISNHLYFYWYRQILGQKVEFLVSFYNNEISEKSEIFDDQFSVERPDGSNFTLKIRSTKLEDSAMYFCASSEQGTNYGYTFGSGTRLTVV.

This sequence joins TRBV5-5 and TRBJ2-1; no reliable D call. Germline CDR1 and CDR2: SGHKS and YYEKEE (reference sequence). The CDR3 is made up of 12 amino acids. V lost 3 bases to trimming and J lost 4 bases, with 5 bases between them. CDR3 sequence reads: CASSSLYNEQFF. The CDR3 DNA reads TGTGCCAGCAGCTCACTGTACAATGAGCAGTTCTTC.

The chain combines TRBV3-1 (or the pseudogene TRBV3-2) with TRBJ2-3; 14 nucleotides line up with TRBD2. Trimming at V came to 3 bases and at J to 6 bases, leaving 11 bases not matched to a gene. The CDR3 has 18 residues. In germline, CDR1 is LGHDT, CDR2 YNNKEL (reference sequence). The CDR3 spells CASSHRPGLAGVPDTQYF. The DNA for the CDR3 is TGTGCCAGCAGCCATCGACCGGGACTAGCGGGAGTCCCCGATACGCAGTATTTT.

The genes are TRBV4-1 and TRBJ2-1; 8 bases fit TRBD2. From germline, CDR1 is MGHRA and CDR2 YSYEKL. The CDR3 covers 17 residues. Trimming at V came to 5 bases and at J to 2 bases, leaving 11 bases not matched to a gene. The CDR3 coding sequence is TGCGCCAGCAGCTATAGGACCCCGGGACTAGCCTACAATGAGCAGTTCTTC. Its protein product is CASSYRTPGLAYNEQFF.

Here the CDR3 DNA reads TGTGCCAGCAGCCCGACTAGCGGGAGCTACGAGCAGTACTTC. It codes for CASSPTSGSYEQYF. The gene calls are TRBV28 and TRBJ2-7; 12 positions match TRBD2. Germline V gene data show CDR1 as MDHEN and CDR2 as SYDVKM. This CDR3 contains 14 residues. V gave up 6 bases and J gave up 3 bases; unmatched junction bases: 3.

The J gene is TRBJ2-2, the V gene TRBV6-5; 7 bases line up with TRBD1. This CDR3 is 13 amino acids long. V shed 6 bases and J 6 bases; nucleotides not matched to a gene: 4. The germline CDR1 and CDR2 sequences are MNHEY and SVGAGI. This CDR3 is CASSYRGSGELFF. The CDR3 region has the DNA TGTGCCAGCAGCTACAGGGGTTCCGGGGAGCTGTTTTTT.

The chain joins TRBV7-4 to TRBJ2-7; 14 bases are a match to TRBD2. The trim removed 6 bases at V and 3 bases at J, leaving 10 bases unmatched. The CDR3 loop spans 17 amino acids. CDR1 is SGHVT and CDR2 is SQSDAQ in the germline V gene. The CDR3 is CASSGQGTSGSFYEQYF. For the CDR3, the DNA is TGTGCCAGCAGTGGGCAGGGGACTAGCGGGAGTTTCTACGAGCAGTACTTC.

The J gene is TRBJ2-1, the V gene TRBV29-1, with 7 bases lining up with TRBD2. Germline V gives CDR1 SQVTM, CDR2 ANQGSEA. Trimming cost V 2 bases and J 10 bases; bases outside gene matches: 5. There are 12 residues in the CDR3. The CDR3 DNA sequence: TGCAGCGTTGAACCAGCGGGGTTCGAGCAGTTCTTC. Amino acid sequence: CSVEPAGFEQFF.

The rearrangement joins TRBV28 to TRBJ1-1; a weak D match, TRBD1 (5 bases). The CDR3 consists of 17 residues. The V gene lost 7 bases and the J gene lost 0 bases, with 21 bases spanning the gap. Per germline, CDR1 MDHEN and CDR2 SYDVKM. As DNA, the CDR3 is TGTGCCAGCATCCCCGGGAGAGCGGGGCTATTGAACACTGAAGCTTTCTTT. Protein: CASIPGRAGLLNTEAFF. The whole variable domain, remainder taken from reference TRBV28 and TRBJ1-1, is DVKVTQSSRYLVKRTGEKVFLECVQDMDHENMFWYRQDPGLGLRLIYFSYDVKMKEKGDIPEGYSVSREKKERFSLILESASTNQTSMYLCASIPGRAGLLNTEAFFGQGTRLTVV.

The genes are TRBV11-3 and TRBJ2-1, with 8 bases lining up with TRBD2. The CDR3 is 15 amino acids. After removal of 5 bases from V and 2 bases from J, the junction contained 5 bases not matched to a gene. Germline lookup yields CDR1 SGHNT and CDR2 YENEEA. CDR3 protein: CASSPSGGTYNEQFF. DNA of the CDR3: TGTGCCAGCAGCCCCAGCGGGGGAACCTACAATGAGCAGTTCTTC. Full variable domain (remainder filled in from reference TRBV11-3 and TRBJ2-1): EAGVVQSPRYKIIEKKQPVAFWCNPISGHNTLYWYLQNLGQGPELLIRYENEEAVDDSQLPKDRFSAERLKGVDSTLKIQPAELGDSAVYLCASSPSGGTYNEQFFGPGTRLTVL.